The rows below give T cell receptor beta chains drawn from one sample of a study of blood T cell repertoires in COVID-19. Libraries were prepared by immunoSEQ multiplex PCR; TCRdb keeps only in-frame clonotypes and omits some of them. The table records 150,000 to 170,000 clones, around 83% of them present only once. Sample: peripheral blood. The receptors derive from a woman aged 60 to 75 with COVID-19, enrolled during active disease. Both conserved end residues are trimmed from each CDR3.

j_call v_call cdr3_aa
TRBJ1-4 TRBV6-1 ASSEYRGKLF
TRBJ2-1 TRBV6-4 ASSGGTRNNEQF
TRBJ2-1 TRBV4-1 ASSQEIQASGSNEQF
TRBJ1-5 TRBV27 ASSPGTGNNQPQH
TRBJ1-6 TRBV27 ASSSDRGNSPLH
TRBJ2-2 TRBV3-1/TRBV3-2 ASSPSGSTGELF
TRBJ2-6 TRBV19 ASEDRDPGANVLT
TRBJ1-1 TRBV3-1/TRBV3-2 ASSQGDSSGTEAF
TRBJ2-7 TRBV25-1 ASAPGTAYEQY
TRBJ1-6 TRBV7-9 ASSSPGGLLNSPLH
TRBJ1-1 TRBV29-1 SSAGGGTEAF
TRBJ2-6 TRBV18 ASSWDFDPGANVLT
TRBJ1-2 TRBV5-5 ASSFGANYGYT
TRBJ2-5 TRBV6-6 ASRDRGLQETQY
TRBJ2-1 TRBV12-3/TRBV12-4 ASTVLGNEQF
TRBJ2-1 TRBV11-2 ASSLRTGGTNEQF
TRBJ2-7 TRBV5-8 ASSFPAGGAYEQY
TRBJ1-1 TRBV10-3 AISNRGSFTEAF
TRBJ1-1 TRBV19 ASGRVGSNTEAF
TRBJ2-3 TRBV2 ASSRTSGFTDTQY
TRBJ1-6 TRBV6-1 ASSEPRGGANSPLH
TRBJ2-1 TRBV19 ASSMYMRGASYNEQF
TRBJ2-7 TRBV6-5 ASSTLAGGFYEQY
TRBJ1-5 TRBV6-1 ASSDRTGVDNQPQH
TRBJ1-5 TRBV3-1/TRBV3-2 ASSLQASNQPQH
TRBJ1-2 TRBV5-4 ASSFLPGNGYGYT
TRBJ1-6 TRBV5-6 ASSLDNHSPLH
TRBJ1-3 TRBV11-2 ASSYMPTLDRGLGNTIY
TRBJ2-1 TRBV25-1 ASRTSGGAEQF
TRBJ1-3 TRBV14 ASSRGGNSGNTIY
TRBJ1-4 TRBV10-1 ASSHHGEKLF
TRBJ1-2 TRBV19 ASNPRGYVDYGYT
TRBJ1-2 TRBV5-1 ASSLTDNYGYT
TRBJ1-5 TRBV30 AWSVQDNQPQH
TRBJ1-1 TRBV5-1 ASSLDRDKAF
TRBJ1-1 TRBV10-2 ASSHSSGTEAF
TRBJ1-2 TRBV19 ASSSSGMGGLNRYNYGYT
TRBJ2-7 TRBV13 ASSFRRSREDEQY
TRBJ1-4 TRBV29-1 SVRQHNEKLF
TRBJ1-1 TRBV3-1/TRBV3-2 ASSLKRSTEAF
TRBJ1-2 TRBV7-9 ASSLALSTGGIYGYT
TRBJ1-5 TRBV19 ASSIRGSNQPQH
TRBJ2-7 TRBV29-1 SARDYEQY
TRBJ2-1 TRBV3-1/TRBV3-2 ASTGQGGWGEQF
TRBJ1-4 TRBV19 ASSVDRFREKLF